This T cell receptor (beta chain) appears in the sequencing data of a study of blood T cell repertoires in COVID-19. Study-level information: Sites in the United States, Italy and Spain provided acute and convalescent COVID-19 samples. T cells, B-cell-depleted T cells, or PBMCs provided the cDNA or gDNA that served as material.

Produced via immunoSEQ multiplex PCR; TCRdb's table is partial and in-frame only. The table has over 150,000 clones, 84% seen once. The CDR3 consists of 22 residues. The trim removed 7 bases at V and 0 bases at J, leaving 24 bases unmatched. The germline V gene has CDR1 SGHRS and CDR2 YFSETQ. The TCR sequence derives from a man aged 18 to 30 with active or convalescent COVID-19. The chain combines TRBV5-1 with TRBJ2-6; TRBD2 aligns across 8 bases. The source material was peripheral blood. The CDR3 loop is CASLPAGGLSLSTGSGANVLTF. DNA of the CDR3: TGCGCCAGCCTGCCGGCGGGGGGCCTAAGTTTATCAACTGGCTCTGGGGCCAACGTCCTGACTTTC.